What follows is one T cell receptor (beta chain) and its context. In the PCR, 60 Vbeta and 13 Jbeta primers were used. TCRdb's table, derived via immunoSEQ multiplex PCR, lists solely in-frame clones and lacks some. The sample has more than 95,000 clones, approximately 84% seen once. J lost 6 bases, V lost 4 bases, and 12 bases had no gene match. Germline V gene lookup returns CDR1 MGHDK and CDR2 SYGVNS. CDR3 length equals 16 residues. This entry is derived from a study of cytomegalovirus exposure and HLA in healthy donors. The rearrangement links TRBV25-1 to TRBJ2-5; 9 bases align to TRBD2. The specimen was PBMCs. This clonotype was obtained from a male donor in good health and CMV-seronegative. The CDR3 DNA reads TGTGCCAGCAGTGCACTCGGACTAGCGCTGGGGAAGACCCAGTACTTC. Amino acids: CASSALGLALGKTQYF.